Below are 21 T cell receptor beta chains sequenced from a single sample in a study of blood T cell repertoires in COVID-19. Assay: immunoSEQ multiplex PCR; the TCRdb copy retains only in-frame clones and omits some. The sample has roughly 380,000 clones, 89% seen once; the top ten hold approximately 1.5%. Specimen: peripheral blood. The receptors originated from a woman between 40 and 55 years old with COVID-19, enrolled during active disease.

CDR3 region: CASSSTTGTEQYF. The DNA for the CDR3 is TGTGCCAGCAGCTCGACAACAGGGACCGAGCAGTACTTC. The chain carries TRBV3-1 (or the pseudogene TRBV3-2) and TRBJ2-7; the D gene is possibly TRBD1 (6 bases). Germline-derived CDR1 and CDR2 are LGHDT and YNNKEL (reference sequence). This CDR3 has 13 residues. Trimming left V 5 bases short and J 6 bases short, with 14 bases between.

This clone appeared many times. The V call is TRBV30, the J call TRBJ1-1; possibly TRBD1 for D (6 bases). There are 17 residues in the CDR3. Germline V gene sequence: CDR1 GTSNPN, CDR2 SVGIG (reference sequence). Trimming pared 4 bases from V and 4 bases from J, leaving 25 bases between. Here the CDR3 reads CAWNPRGESGVGTEAFF. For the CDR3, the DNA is TGTGCCTGGAACCCCAGGGGTGAATCAGGAGTGGGCACTGAAGCTTTCTTT.

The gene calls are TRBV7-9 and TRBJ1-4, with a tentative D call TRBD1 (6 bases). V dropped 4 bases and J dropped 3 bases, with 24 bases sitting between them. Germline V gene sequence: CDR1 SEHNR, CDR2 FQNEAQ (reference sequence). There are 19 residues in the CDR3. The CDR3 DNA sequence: TGTGCCAGCAGCTCCCCGGGACACCGAAGCAACTTGGCTAATGAAAAACTGTTTTTT. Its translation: CASSSPGHRSNLANEKLFF.

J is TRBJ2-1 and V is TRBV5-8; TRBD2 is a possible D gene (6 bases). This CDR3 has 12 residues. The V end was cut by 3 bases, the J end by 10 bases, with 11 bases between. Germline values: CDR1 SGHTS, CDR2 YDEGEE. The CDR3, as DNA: TGTGCCAGCAGCTGGAGGGAAGACGAGCAGTTCTTC. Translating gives CASSWREDEQFF. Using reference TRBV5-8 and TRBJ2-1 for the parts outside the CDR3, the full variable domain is EAGVTQSPTHLIKTRGQQATLRCSPISGHTSVYWYQQALGLGLQFLLWYDEGEERNRGNFPPRFSGRQFPNYSSELNVNALELEDSALYLCASSWREDEQFFGPGTRLTVL.

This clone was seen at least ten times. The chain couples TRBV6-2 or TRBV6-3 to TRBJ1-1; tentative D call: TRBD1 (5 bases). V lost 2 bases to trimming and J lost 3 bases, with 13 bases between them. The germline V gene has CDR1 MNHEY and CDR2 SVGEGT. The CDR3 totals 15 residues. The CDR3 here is CASSYAGEDDTEAFF. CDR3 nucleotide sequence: TGTGCCAGCAGTTACGCGGGGGAGGATGACACTGAAGCTTTCTTT.

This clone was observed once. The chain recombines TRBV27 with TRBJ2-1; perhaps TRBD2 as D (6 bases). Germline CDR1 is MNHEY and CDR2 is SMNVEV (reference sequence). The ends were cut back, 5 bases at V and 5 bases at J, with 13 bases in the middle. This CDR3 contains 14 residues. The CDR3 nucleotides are TGTGCCAGCAGTCCCGCTAGCGCGAACAATGAGCAGTTCTTC. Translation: CASSPASANNEQFF.

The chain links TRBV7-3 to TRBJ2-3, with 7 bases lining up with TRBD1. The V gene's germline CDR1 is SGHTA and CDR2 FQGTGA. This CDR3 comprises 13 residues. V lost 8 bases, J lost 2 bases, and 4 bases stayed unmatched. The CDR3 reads CASSRGYTDTQYF. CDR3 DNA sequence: TGTGCCAGCTCCAGGGGGTACACAGATACGCAGTATTTT.

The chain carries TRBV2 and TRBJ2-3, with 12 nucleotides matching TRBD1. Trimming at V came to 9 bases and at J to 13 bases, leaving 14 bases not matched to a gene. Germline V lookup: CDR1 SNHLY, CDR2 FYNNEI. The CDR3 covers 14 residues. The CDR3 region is CASLRDRGPQMKYF. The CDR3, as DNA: TGTGCCAGTCTCCGGGACAGGGGGCCCCAAATGAAGTATTTT.

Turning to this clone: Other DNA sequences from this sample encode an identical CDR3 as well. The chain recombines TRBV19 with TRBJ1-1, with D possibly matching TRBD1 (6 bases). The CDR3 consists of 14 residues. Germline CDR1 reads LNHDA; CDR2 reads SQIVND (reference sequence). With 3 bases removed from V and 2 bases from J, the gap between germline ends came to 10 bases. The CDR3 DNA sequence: TGTGCCAGTAGTATCACAGGGCTAAACACTGAAGCTTTCTTT. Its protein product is CASSITGLNTEAFF. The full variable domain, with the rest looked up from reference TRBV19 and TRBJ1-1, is DGGITQSPKYLFRKEGQNVTLSCEQNLNHDAMYWYRQDPGQGLRLIYYSQIVNDFQKGDIAEGYSVSREKKESFPLTVTSAQKNPTAFYLCASSITGLNTEAFFGQGTRLTVV.

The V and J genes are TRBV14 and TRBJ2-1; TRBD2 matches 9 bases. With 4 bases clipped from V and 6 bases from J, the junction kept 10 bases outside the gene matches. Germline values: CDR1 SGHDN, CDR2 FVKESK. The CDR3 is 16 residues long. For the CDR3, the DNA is TGTGCCAGCAGCCTTTGGACTAGCGTCCAATTCAATGAGCAGTTCTTC. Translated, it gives CASSLWTSVQFNEQFF.

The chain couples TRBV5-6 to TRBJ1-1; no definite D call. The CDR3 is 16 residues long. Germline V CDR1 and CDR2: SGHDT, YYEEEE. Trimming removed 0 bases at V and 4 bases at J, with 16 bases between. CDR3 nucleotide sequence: TGTGCCAGCAGCTTGGTCTGGGCAGCCCCTACCACTGAAGCTTTCTTT. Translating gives CASSLVWAAPTTEAFF.

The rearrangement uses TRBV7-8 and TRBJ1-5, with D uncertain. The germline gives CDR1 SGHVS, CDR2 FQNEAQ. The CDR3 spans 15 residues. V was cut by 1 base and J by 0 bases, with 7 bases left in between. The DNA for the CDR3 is TGTGCCAGCAGCTTAGAACGGTTTAGCAATCAGCCCCAGCATTTT. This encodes CASSLERFSNQPQHF. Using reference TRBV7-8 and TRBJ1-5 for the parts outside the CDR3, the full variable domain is GAGVSQSPRYKVAKRGQDVALRCDPISGHVSLFWYQQALGQGPEFLTYFQNEAQLDKSGLPSDRFFAERPEGSVSTLKIQRTQQEDSAVYLCASSLERFSNQPQHFGDGTRLSIL.

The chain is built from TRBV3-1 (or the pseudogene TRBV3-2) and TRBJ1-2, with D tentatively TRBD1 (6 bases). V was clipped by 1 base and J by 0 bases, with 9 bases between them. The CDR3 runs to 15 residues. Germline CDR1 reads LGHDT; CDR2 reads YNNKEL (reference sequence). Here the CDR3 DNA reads TGTGCCAGCAGCCAAGGCAGGGGCTCTAACTATGGCTACACCTTC. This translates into CASSQGRGSNYGYTF.

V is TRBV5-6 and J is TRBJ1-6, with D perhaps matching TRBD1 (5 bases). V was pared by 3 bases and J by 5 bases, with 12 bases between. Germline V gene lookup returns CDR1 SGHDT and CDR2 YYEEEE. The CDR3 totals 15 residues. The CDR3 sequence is CASSSRGLHNSPLHF. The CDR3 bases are TGTGCCAGCAGCTCCCGGGGACTCCATAATTCACCCCTCCACTTT.

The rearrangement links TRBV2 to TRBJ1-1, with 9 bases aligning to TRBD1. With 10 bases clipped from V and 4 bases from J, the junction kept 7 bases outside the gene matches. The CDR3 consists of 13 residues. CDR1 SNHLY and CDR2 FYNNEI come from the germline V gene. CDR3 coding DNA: TGTGCCAACAACAGGGGGCTCGGCACTGAAGCTTTCTTT. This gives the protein CANNRGLGTEAFF.

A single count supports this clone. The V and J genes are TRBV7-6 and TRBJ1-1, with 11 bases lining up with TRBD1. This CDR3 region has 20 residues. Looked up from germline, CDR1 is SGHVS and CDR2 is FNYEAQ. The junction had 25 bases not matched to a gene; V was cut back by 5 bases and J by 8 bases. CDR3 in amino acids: CASSPRRTGGLGTPGKEAFF. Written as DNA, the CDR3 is TGTGCCAGCAGCCCCAGGAGGACAGGGGGCTTAGGAACCCCCGGAAAAGAAGCTTTCTTT. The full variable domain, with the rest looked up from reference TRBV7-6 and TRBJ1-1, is GAGVSQSPRYKVTKRGQDVALRCDPISGHVSLYWYRQALGQGPEFLTYFNYEAQQDKSGLPNDRFSAERPEGSISTLTIQRTEQRDSAMYRCASSPRRTGGLGTPGKEAFFGQGTRLTVV.

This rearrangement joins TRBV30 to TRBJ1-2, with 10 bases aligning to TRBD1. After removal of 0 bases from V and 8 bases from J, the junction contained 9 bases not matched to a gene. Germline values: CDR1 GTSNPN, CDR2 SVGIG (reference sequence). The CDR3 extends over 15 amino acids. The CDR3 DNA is TGTGCCTGGAGTGTACGGACAGGGGGTGGTAGAGGCTACACCTTC. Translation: CAWSVRTGGGRGYTF.

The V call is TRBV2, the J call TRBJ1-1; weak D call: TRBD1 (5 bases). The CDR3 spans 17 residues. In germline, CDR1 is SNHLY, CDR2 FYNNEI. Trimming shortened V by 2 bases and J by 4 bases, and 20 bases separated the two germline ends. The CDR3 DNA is TGTGCCAGCAGTGAACAGGGTACCCTATCCCCGGGCACTGAAGCTTTCTTT. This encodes CASSEQGTLSPGTEAFF. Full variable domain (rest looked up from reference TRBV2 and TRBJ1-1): EPEVTQTPSHQVTQMGQEVILRCVPISNHLYFYWYRQILGQKVEFLVSFYNNEISEKSEIFDDQFSVERPDGSNFTLKIRSTKLEDSAMYFCASSEQGTLSPGTEAFFGQGTRLTVV.

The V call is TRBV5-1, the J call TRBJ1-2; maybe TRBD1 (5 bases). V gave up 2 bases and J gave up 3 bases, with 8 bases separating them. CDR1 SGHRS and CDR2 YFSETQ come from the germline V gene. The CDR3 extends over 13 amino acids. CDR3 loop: CASSFSRDYGYTF. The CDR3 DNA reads TGCGCCAGCAGCTTTAGCAGGGACTATGGCTACACCTTC. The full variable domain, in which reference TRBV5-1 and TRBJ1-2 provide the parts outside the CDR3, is KAGVTQTPRYLIKTRGQQVTLSCSPISGHRSVSWYQQTPGQGLQFLFEYFSETQRNKGNFPGRFSGRQFSNSRSEMNVSTLELGDSALYLCASSFSRDYGYTFGSGTRLTVV.

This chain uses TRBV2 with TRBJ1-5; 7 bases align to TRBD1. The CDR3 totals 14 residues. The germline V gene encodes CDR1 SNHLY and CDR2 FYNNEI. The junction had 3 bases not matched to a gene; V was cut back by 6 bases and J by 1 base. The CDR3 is CASRAGGSNQPQHF. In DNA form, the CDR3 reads TGTGCCAGCAGGGCAGGGGGAAGCAATCAGCCCCAGCATTTT.

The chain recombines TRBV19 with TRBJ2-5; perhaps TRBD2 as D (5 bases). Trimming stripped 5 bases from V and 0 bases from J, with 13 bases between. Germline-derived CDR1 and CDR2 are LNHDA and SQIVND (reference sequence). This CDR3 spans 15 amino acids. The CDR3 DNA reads TGTGCCAGTAGTGGCCGACGGACTTACCAAGAGACCCAGTACTTC. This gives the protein CASSGRRTYQETQYF. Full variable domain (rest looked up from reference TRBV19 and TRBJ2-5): DGGITQSPKYLFRKEGQNVTLSCEQNLNHDAMYWYRQDPGQGLRLIYYSQIVNDFQKGDIAEGYSVSREKKESFPLTVTSAQKNPTAFYLCASSGRRTYQETQYFGPGTRLLVL.